The rows below give T cell receptor beta chains drawn from one sample of a study of cytomegalovirus exposure and HLA in healthy donors. TCRdb's table, derived via immunoSEQ multiplex PCR, lists solely in-frame clones and lacks some. The sample gives 150,000 to 200,000 clones, over 70% of which show up once; just over 2% is in the top ten. Sequencing was carried out using PBMCs. The source of these receptors is a young woman in good health and CMV-seropositive. CDR3s include the opening cysteine and the closing phenylalanine or tryptophan. Each record gives: D gene, clone size, V gene, J gene, CDR3 DNA, CDR3 protein. D genes are given only for firm matches. Rows give clone size only sometimes, using once, few, many, or a class for an expanded clone.

d_call: -
clone_size: -
v_call: TRBV2
j_call: TRBJ1-2
cdr3_nt: TGTGCCAGCAGGTCGGCCACCGGGGTTTACACCTTC
cdr3_aa: CASRSATGVYTF

d_call: -
clone_size: -
v_call: TRBV4-3
j_call: TRBJ1-5
cdr3_nt: TGCGCCAGCAGCCAAGTACGGTATAGCAATCAGCCCCAGCATTTT
cdr3_aa: CASSQVRYSNQPQHF

d_call: -
clone_size: -
v_call: TRBV19
j_call: TRBJ1-2
cdr3_nt: TGTGCCAGTAGTATCCAGTTCTCGTATGGCTACACCTTC
cdr3_aa: CASSIQFSYGYTF

d_call: -
clone_size: -
v_call: TRBV30
j_call: TRBJ1-4
cdr3_nt: TGTGCCTGGAACAGGTTCGCAACTAATGAAAAACTGTTTTTT
cdr3_aa: CAWNRFATNEKLFF

d_call: -
clone_size: few
v_call: TRBV7-2
j_call: TRBJ1-2
cdr3_nt: TGTGCCAGCAGCCTAGGGGGGCGCAGGAGTGGCTACACCTTC
cdr3_aa: CASSLGGRRSGYTF

d_call: -
clone_size: -
v_call: TRBV7-3
j_call: TRBJ2-1
cdr3_nt: TGTGCCAGCAGCTCAGGTGGGCAGGGGAATGAGCAGTTCTTC
cdr3_aa: CASSSGGQGNEQFF

d_call: -
clone_size: -
v_call: TRBV4-1
j_call: TRBJ1-2
cdr3_nt: TGCGCCAGCAGCCAAGAGGGTGGAGGGGCCCCGGGGGGCTACACCTTC
cdr3_aa: CASSQEGGGAPGGYTF

d_call: -
clone_size: -
v_call: TRBV11-2
j_call: TRBJ2-3
cdr3_nt: TGTGCCAGCAGCTTAGGCGGCGGGGGCTCAACTATCACAGATACGCAGTATTTT
cdr3_aa: CASSLGGGGSTITDTQYF

d_call: -
clone_size: -
v_call: TRBV11-2
j_call: TRBJ2-5
cdr3_nt: TGTGCCAGCAGCTTAGATCACGGAGAGACCCAGTACTTC
cdr3_aa: CASSLDHGETQYF

d_call: -
clone_size: -
v_call: TRBV2
j_call: TRBJ1-2
cdr3_nt: TGTGCCAGCAGTGGGGAGCGCGGCTATGGCTACACCTTC
cdr3_aa: CASSGERGYGYTF

d_call: TRBD1
clone_size: -
v_call: TRBV19
j_call: TRBJ2-7
cdr3_nt: TGTGCCAGTATTGGGGCAGGGGGCAACGAGCAGTACTTC
cdr3_aa: CASIGAGGNEQYF

d_call: -
clone_size: -
v_call: TRBV2
j_call: TRBJ2-2
cdr3_nt: TGTGCCAGCAGTACCAGGAACACCGGGGAGCTGTTTTTT
cdr3_aa: CASSTRNTGELFF

d_call: -
clone_size: -
v_call: TRBV4-2
j_call: TRBJ2-1
cdr3_nt: TGTGCCAGCAGCCTTACCTTAGGGGGGGGCATCTACAATGAGCAGTTCTTC
cdr3_aa: CASSLTLGGGIYNEQFF

d_call: -
clone_size: -
v_call: TRBV29-1
j_call: TRBJ1-1
cdr3_nt: TGCAGCGGGCGAACAGGGATGGGGACTGAAGCTTTCTTT
cdr3_aa: CSGRTGMGTEAFF

d_call: -
clone_size: -
v_call: TRBV7-2
j_call: TRBJ2-1
cdr3_nt: TGTGCCAGCAGCTTAGGAGGGACAACTTATGAGCAGTTCTTC
cdr3_aa: CASSLGGTTYEQFF

d_call: -
clone_size: few
v_call: TRBV5-6
j_call: TRBJ1-4
cdr3_nt: TGTGCCAGCAGCTTGGCGGCTAATGAAAAACTGTTTTTT
cdr3_aa: CASSLAANEKLFF

d_call: TRBD1
clone_size: -
v_call: TRBV6-5
j_call: TRBJ2-7
cdr3_nt: TGTGCCAGCAGTTACGGGTCAGGGGGCTGGGACGAGCAGTACTTC
cdr3_aa: CASSYGSGGWDEQYF

d_call: -
clone_size: -
v_call: TRBV30
j_call: TRBJ1-1
cdr3_nt: TGTGCCTGGAAATTCGACAGAAATGAAGCTTTCTTT
cdr3_aa: CAWKFDRNEAFF

d_call: -
clone_size: -
v_call: TRBV15
j_call: TRBJ2-6
cdr3_nt: TGTGCCACCAGCAGAGATATTAATCTTCGTGGGGCCAACGTCCTGACTTTC
cdr3_aa: CATSRDINLRGANVLTF

d_call: -
clone_size: -
v_call: TRBV28
j_call: TRBJ2-7
cdr3_nt: TGTGCCAGCAGTACAACCTACGAGCAGTACTTC
cdr3_aa: CASSTTYEQYF